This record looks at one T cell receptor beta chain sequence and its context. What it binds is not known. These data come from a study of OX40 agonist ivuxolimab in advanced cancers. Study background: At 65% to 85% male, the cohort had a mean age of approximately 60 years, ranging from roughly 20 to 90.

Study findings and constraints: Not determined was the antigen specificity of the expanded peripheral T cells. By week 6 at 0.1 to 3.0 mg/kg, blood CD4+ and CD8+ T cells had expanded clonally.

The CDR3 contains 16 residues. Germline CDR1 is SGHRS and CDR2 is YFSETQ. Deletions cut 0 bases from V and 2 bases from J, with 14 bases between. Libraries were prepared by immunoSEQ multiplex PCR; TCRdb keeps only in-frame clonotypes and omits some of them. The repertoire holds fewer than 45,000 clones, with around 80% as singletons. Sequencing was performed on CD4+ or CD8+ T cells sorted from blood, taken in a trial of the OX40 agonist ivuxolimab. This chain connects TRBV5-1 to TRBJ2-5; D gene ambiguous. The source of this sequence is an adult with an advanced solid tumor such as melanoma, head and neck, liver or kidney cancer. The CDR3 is CASSLGGTNVQETQYF. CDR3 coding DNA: TGCGCCAGCAGCTTGGGAGGTACAAACGTACAAGAGACCCAGTACTTC. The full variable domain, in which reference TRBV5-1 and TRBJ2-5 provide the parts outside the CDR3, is KAGVTQTPRYLIKTRGQQVTLSCSPISGHRSVSWYQQTPGQGLQFLFEYFSETQRNKGNFPGRFSGRQFSNSRSEMNVSTLELGDSALYLCASSLGGTNVQETQYFGPGTRLLVL.